Following are 22 T cell receptor beta chains from one sample sequenced in a study of blood T cell repertoires in COVID-19. Sequencing used immunoSEQ multiplex PCR; TCRdb keeps in-frame clones, though not all of them. The sample contains about 300,000 clones, about nine tenths of which appear only once. Sequences were obtained from peripheral blood. These TCRs come from a man aged 18 to 29 with active or convalescent COVID-19.

DNA for the CDR3: TGTGCCAGCAGAGGGGGATCTGGGAATTCACCCCTCCACTTT. It encodes CASRGGSGNSPLHF. The V call is TRBV7-2, the J call TRBJ1-6; tentative D call: TRBD1 (6 bases). The CDR3 sequence is 14 residues long. The germline gives CDR1 SGHTA, CDR2 FQGNSA. The V and J ends lost 6 bases and 7 bases respectively, with 13 bases between them. Looking up the rest from reference TRBV7-2 and TRBJ1-6 gives the full variable domain: GAGVSQSPSNKVTEKGKDVELRCDPISGHTALYWYRQSLGQGLEFLIYFQGNSAPDKSGLPSDRFSAERTGGSVSTLTIQRTQQEDSAVYLCASRGGSGNSPLHFGNGTRLTVT.

The rearrangement links TRBV5-4 to TRBJ1-6; TRBD1 agrees at 7 bases. Germline CDR1 and CDR2: SGHNT and YYREEE (reference sequence). CDR3 length equals 14 residues. V lost 4 bases, J lost 9 bases, and 7 bases stayed unmatched. The CDR3 loop reads CASSIQTGPSPLHF. The CDR3 nucleotides are TGTGCCAGCAGCATACAGACAGGGCCTTCACCCCTCCACTTT.

The J gene is TRBJ1-1, the V gene TRBV28; D may be TRBD1 (6 bases). There are 16 residues in the CDR3. Trimming stripped 4 bases from V and 4 bases from J, with 19 bases between. Germline values: CDR1 MDHEN, CDR2 SYDVKM. CDR3 sequence: CASSSPDAGGFTEAFF. DNA of the CDR3: TGTGCCAGCAGTTCCCCGGATGCGGGGGGCTTCACTGAAGCTTTCTTT.

The genes are TRBV28 and TRBJ2-7; D perhaps matches TRBD2 (5 bases). V lost 3 bases to trimming and J lost 0 bases, with 9 bases between them. Germline CDR1 is MDHEN and CDR2 is SYDVKM. This CDR3 has 14 residues. The CDR3 loop is CASSLGSASYEQYF. CDR3 coding DNA: TGTGCCAGCAGTTTGGGTAGCGCCTCCTACGAGCAGTACTTC.

This clone was seen once. V and J are TRBV10-1 and TRBJ2-3; TRBD1 is a possible D gene (6 bases). Germline V gives CDR1 WNHNN, CDR2 SYGVQD (reference sequence). Between the trimmed V and J ends, which lost 8 bases and 4 bases, there was a span of 19 bases. The length of the CDR3 is 15 residues. This CDR3 is CASGGYVGRADTQYF. CDR3 bases: TGCGCCAGCGGGGGCTATGTAGGGCGTGCAGATACGCAGTATTTT.

V is TRBV6-2 or TRBV6-3 and J is TRBJ2-3; 15 nucleotides line up with TRBD2. CDR3 length: 19 amino acids. CDR1 and CDR2 from the germline V gene are MNHEY and SVGEGT. J was trimmed by 2 bases and V by 2 bases; bases with no gene match: 8. The DNA of the CDR3 is TGTGCCAGCAGTTACCCTGCGGGACTAGCGGGGGGTAACACAGATACGCAGTATTTT. Its translation: CASSYPAGLAGGNTDTQYF.

V usage is TRBV5-1 and J usage is TRBJ2-3; D unclear. Germline lookup yields CDR1 SGHRS and CDR2 YFSETQ. V was trimmed by 0 bases and J by 1 base, leaving 6 bases between them. The CDR3 loop spans 14 amino acids. The CDR3 here is CASSLERGTDTQYF. The CDR3 coding sequence is TGCGCCAGCAGCTTGGAACGGGGCACAGATACGCAGTATTTT.

The CDR3 is CASSYSSGREDEQFF. DNA of the CDR3: TGTGCCAGCAGTTACTCTAGCGGGAGGGAGGATGAGCAGTTCTTC. V gene TRBV6-5 combines with J gene TRBJ2-1; 11 nucleotides match TRBD2. Looked up from germline, CDR1 is MNHEY and CDR2 is SVGAGI. The CDR3 totals 15 residues. V shed 0 bases, J shed 8 bases, and the junction held 3 bases outside the gene matches.

The chain combines TRBV2 with TRBJ1-2, with a possible D match to TRBD1 (6 bases). The V end was cut by 6 bases, the J end by 3 bases, with 14 bases between. Germline V gene data show CDR1 as SNHLY and CDR2 as FYNNEI. The CDR3 length is 14 residues. This CDR3 reads CASRLMAGDYGYTF. CDR3 in DNA: TGTGCCAGCAGATTGATGGCAGGGGACTATGGCTACACCTTC.

V and J are TRBV6-2 or TRBV6-3 and TRBJ1-2; D is unclear. The V end was cut by 2 bases, the J end by 8 bases, with 12 bases between. This CDR3 spans 13 amino acids. Germline loops: CDR1 MNHEY, CDR2 SVGEGT. This chain's CDR3 is CASSYRGRSGYTF. As DNA, the CDR3 is TGTGCCAGCAGTTACCGGGGTAGGAGCGGCTACACCTTC.

The chain couples TRBV5-1 to TRBJ2-5; 7 nucleotides match TRBD1. Per germline, CDR1 SGHRS and CDR2 YFSETQ. V trimming: 4 bases; J trimming: 2 bases; junction bases outside the gene matches: 11. The CDR3 has 16 residues. The CDR3 coding sequence is TGCGCCAGCAGCAAACCAGACAGGGACCCACAAGAGACCCAGTACTTC. Translating gives CASSKPDRDPQETQYF. The full variable domain, rest sourced from reference TRBV5-1 and TRBJ2-5, is KAGVTQTPRYLIKTRGQQVTLSCSPISGHRSVSWYQQTPGQGLQFLFEYFSETQRNKGNFPGRFSGRQFSNSRSEMNVSTLELGDSALYLCASSKPDRDPQETQYFGPGTRLLVL.

The chain uses TRBV13 and TRBJ1-1; D may be TRBD1 (6 bases). The CDR3 is 12 residues long. V shed 5 bases and J shed 7 bases, with 11 bases lying between them. From germline, CDR1 is PRHDT and CDR2 FYEKMQ (reference sequence). This chain's CDR3 is CASSAETGEAFF. CDR3 coding DNA: TGTGCCAGCAGCGCCGAGACAGGTGAAGCTTTCTTT. Supplemented by reference TRBV13 and TRBJ1-1, the full variable domain reads AAGVIQSPRHLIKEKRETATLKCYPIPRHDTVYWYQQGPGQDPQFLISFYEKMQSDKGSIPDRFSAQQFSDYHSELNMSSLELGDSALYFCASSAETGEAFFGQGTRLTVV.

The table lists this clone with a count of one. The rearrangement uses TRBV5-6 and TRBJ1-2; D is unclear. The CDR3 runs to 11 residues. CDR1 and CDR2 from the germline V gene are SGHDT and YYEEEE. The V and J ends lost 2 bases and 8 bases respectively, with 7 bases between them. The CDR3 spells CASSFYEGYTF. CDR3 coding DNA: TGTGCCAGCAGCTTCTACGAAGGCTACACCTTC.

In this sample, this clone turned up many times. The chain combines TRBV18 with TRBJ1-2, with TRBD1 matching over 9 bases. V shed 8 bases, J shed 0 bases, and the junction held 7 bases outside the gene matches. The CDR3 consists of 15 residues. Germline values: CDR1 KGHSH, CDR2 LQKENI. The chain's CDR3 is CASRDRVTTNYGYTF. In nucleotides, the CDR3 is TGTGCCAGCCGGGACAGGGTAACAACTAACTATGGCTACACCTTC.

V gene TRBV9 combines with J gene TRBJ2-3; D is unclear. V was pared by 3 bases and J by 0 bases, with 8 bases between. The germline gives CDR1 SGDLS, CDR2 YYNGEE. This CDR3 spans 14 amino acids. For the CDR3, the DNA is TGTGCCAGCAGCGGACGACACAGCACAGATACGCAGTATTTT. Translation gives CASSGRHSTDTQYF. The whole variable domain, filled in from reference TRBV9 and TRBJ2-3, reads DSGVTQTPKHLITATGQRVTLRCSPRSGDLSVYWYQQSLDQGLQFLIQYYNGEERAKGNILERFSAQQFPDLHSELNLSSLELGDSALYFCASSGRHSTDTQYFGPGTRLTVL.

The gene calls are TRBV7-9 and TRBJ2-5; 7 bases agree with TRBD2. The CDR3 contains 17 residues. Trimming at V came to 1 base and at J to 2 bases, leaving 10 bases not matched to a gene. The germline CDR1 and CDR2 sequences are SEHNR and FQNEAQ (reference sequence). CDR3 DNA sequence: TGTGCCAGCAGCTTAGGTCTCGGACTAGACATACAAGAGACCCAGTACTTC. Translation: CASSLGLGLDIQETQYF. Full variable domain (missing parts from reference TRBV7-9 and TRBJ2-5): DTGVSQNPRHKITKRGQNVTFRCDPISEHNRLYWYRQTLGQGPEFLTYFQNEAQLEKSRLLSDRFSAERPKGSFSTLEIQRTEQGDSAMYLCASSLGLGLDIQETQYFGPGTRLLVL.

This chain uses TRBV6-1 with TRBJ2-7; a weak D match, TRBD2 (6 bases). The CDR3 totals 16 residues. V was cut by 2 bases and J by 0 bases, with 14 bases left in between. Germline values: CDR1 MNHNS, CDR2 SASEGT. The CDR3 reads CASSEPGGITSYEQYF. In nucleotides, the CDR3 is TGTGCCAGCAGTGAACCAGGAGGGATTACCTCCTACGAGCAGTACTTC.

The J gene is TRBJ2-7, the V gene TRBV7-2; 8 bases fit TRBD1. Germline V gene data show CDR1 as SGHTA and CDR2 as FQGNSA. The CDR3 runs 15 residues. With V trimmed by 0 bases and J by 5 bases, 6 bases remained unmatched. The CDR3 region has the DNA TGTGCCAGCAGCTTAGCTGTGGGACAGGTTCACGAGCAGTACTTC. This codes for CASSLAVGQVHEQYF. Drawing the rest from reference TRBV7-2 and TRBJ2-7, the complete variable domain is GAGVSQSPSNKVTEKGKDVELRCDPISGHTALYWYRQSLGQGLEFLIYFQGNSAPDKSGLPSDRFSAERTGGSVSTLTIQRTQQEDSAVYLCASSLAVGQVHEQYFGPGTRLTVT.

The rearrangement joins TRBV15 to TRBJ2-1; 8 nucleotides line up with TRBD1. The CDR3 length is 17 residues. With 6 bases clipped from V and 0 bases from J, the junction kept 10 bases outside the gene matches. Looked up from germline, CDR1 is LNHNV and CDR2 is YYDKDF (reference sequence). CDR3 sequence (DNA): TGTGCCACCAGAAAAACCGGACAGGGCCGCTCCTACAATGAGCAGTTCTTC. Its translation is CATRKTGQGRSYNEQFF.

This sequence joins TRBV6-5 and TRBJ2-1; 8 nucleotides line up with TRBD2. The CDR3 extends over 15 amino acids. CDR1 and CDR2 from the germline V gene are MNHEY and SVGAGI. The trim removed 11 bases at V and 1 base at J, leaving 10 bases unmatched. CDR3 sequence (DNA): TGTGCCTCTCGTCTGGCGGGGGGATCCTACAATGAGCAGTTCTTC. It is translated as CASRLAGGSYNEQFF.

V and J are TRBV7-6 and TRBJ2-3; 8 nucleotides agree with TRBD2. Trimming at V came to 3 bases and at J to 0 bases, leaving 2 bases not matched to a gene. Looked up from germline, CDR1 is SGHVS and CDR2 is FNYEAQ. This CDR3 has 15 amino acids. The CDR3 region is CASSLRGASTDTQYF. The CDR3, as DNA: TGTGCCAGCAGCTTGCGGGGGGCGAGCACAGATACGCAGTATTTT.

This chain connects TRBV6-5 to TRBJ1-5; 7 bases are shared with TRBD1. The germline CDR1 and CDR2 sequences are MNHEY and SVGAGI. Germline trimming cut 6 bases from V and 4 bases from J; bases unmatched to any gene: 6. The CDR3 covers 14 residues. The CDR3 spells CASRETGWNQPQHF. In nucleotides, the CDR3 is TGTGCCAGCAGAGAGACAGGGTGGAATCAGCCCCAGCATTTT.